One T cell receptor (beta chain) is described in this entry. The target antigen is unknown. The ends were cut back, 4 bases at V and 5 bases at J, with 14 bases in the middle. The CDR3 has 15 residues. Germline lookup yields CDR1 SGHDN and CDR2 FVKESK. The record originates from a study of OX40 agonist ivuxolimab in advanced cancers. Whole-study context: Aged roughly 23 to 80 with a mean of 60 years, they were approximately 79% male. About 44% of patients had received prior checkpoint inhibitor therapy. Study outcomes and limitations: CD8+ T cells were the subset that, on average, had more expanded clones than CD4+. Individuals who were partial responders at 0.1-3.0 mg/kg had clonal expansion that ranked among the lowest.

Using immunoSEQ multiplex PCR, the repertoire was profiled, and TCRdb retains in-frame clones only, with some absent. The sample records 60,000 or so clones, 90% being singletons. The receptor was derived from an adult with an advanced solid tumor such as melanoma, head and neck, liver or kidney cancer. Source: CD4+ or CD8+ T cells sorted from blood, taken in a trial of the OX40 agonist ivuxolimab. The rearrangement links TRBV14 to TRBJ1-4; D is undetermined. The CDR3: CASSPRLSSNEKLFF. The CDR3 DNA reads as TGTGCCAGCAGCCCCCGACTGAGTTCGAATGAAAAACTGTTTTTT.